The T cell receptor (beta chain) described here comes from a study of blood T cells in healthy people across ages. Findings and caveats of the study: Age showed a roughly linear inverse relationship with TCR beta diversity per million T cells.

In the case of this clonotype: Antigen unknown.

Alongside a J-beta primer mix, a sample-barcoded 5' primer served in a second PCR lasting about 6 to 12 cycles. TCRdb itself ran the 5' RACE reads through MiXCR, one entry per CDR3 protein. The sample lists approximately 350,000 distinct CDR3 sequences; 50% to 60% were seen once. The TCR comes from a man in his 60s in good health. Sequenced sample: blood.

The CDR3 DNA follows: TGTGCCAGCGGCCGGCCCGACAATGAGCAGTTCTTC. It translates to CASGRPDNEQFF. The rearrangement uses TRBV25-1 and TRBJ2-1; D remains ambiguous. The CDR3 is 12 residues long. The V and J ends lost 8 bases and 5 bases respectively, with 10 bases between them. Germline V gene sequence: CDR1 MGHDK, CDR2 SYGVNS.